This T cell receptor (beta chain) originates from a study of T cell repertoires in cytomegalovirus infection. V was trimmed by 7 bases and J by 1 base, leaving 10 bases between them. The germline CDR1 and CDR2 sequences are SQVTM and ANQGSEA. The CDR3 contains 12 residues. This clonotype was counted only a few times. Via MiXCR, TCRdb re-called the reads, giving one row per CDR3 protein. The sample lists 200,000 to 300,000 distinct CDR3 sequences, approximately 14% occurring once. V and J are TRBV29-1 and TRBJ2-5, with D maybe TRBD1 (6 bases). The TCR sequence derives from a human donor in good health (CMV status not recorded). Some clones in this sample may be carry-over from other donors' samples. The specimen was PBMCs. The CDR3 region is CSGEQGQETQYF. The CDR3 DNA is TGCAGCGGGGAACAGGGCCAAGAGACCCAGTACTTC.